The 27 T cell receptor beta chains presented below share a single source sample, sequenced in a study of blood T cell repertoires in COVID-19. Sequencing was performed with immunoSEQ multiplex PCR; in TCRdb, only in-frame clones are kept and a portion is missing. The table has around 190,000 clones, about 70% seen once. Sequenced input: peripheral blood. These receptors originate from a woman aged 45 to 65 with active or convalescent COVID-19.

This clone was counted only a few times. The chain uses TRBV30 and TRBJ1-1, with TRBD1 identical over 7 bases. Trimming at V came to 8 bases and at J to 5 bases, leaving 11 bases not matched to a gene. The CDR3 loop spans 13 amino acids. CDR1 and CDR2 from the germline V gene are GTSNPN and SVGIG (reference sequence). The DNA for the CDR3 is TGTGCCCTCGAAGGGGGCGGGGGGACTGAAGCTTTCTTT. The encoded protein is CALEGGGGTEAFF.

This chain joins TRBV6-5 and TRBJ1-1; D might be TRBD1 (5 bases). Trimming took 2 bases from V and 5 from J, leaving 12 bases between them. The CDR3 runs 14 residues. The germline V gene encodes CDR1 MNHEY and CDR2 SVGAGI. The CDR3 nucleotides are TGTGCCAGCAGTTACGCCGCCGGACAAACTGAAGCTTTCTTT. Translating gives CASSYAAGQTEAFF.

The chain carries TRBV19 and TRBJ1-4, with D possibly being TRBD1 (5 bases). The germline V and J ends were trimmed by 5 bases and 11 bases, with 15 bases remaining between them. The CDR3 runs 13 residues. Germline values: CDR1 LNHDA, CDR2 SQIVND (reference sequence). The CDR3 DNA follows: TGTGCCAGTAGTCACGATCAGGGTTGGAAACTGTTTTTT. Its protein is CASSHDQGWKLFF.

V is TRBV2 and J is TRBJ2-1; 7 bases map to TRBD2. The CDR3 runs to 14 residues. The V gene's germline CDR1 is SNHLY and CDR2 FYNNEI. V was pared by 7 bases and J by 9 bases, with 12 bases of the junction left unmatched. CDR3 protein: CASISGGSLSEQFF. For the CDR3, the DNA is TGTGCCAGCATTTCTGGCGGGAGTCTAAGTGAGCAGTTCTTC. Full variable domain (rest looked up from reference TRBV2 and TRBJ2-1): EPEVTQTPSHQVTQMGQEVILRCVPISNHLYFYWYRQILGQKVEFLVSFYNNEISEKSEIFDDQFSVERPDGSNFTLKIRSTKLEDSAMYFCASISGGSLSEQFFGPGTRLTVL.

The genes are TRBV18 and TRBJ1-2; D remains ambiguous. V dropped 3 bases and J dropped 3 bases, with 14 bases sitting between them. The CDR3 spans 15 residues. The germline V gene has CDR1 KGHSH and CDR2 LQKENI. The CDR3 nucleotides read TGTGCCAGCTCACCGAGTGGTGGCGGAGACTATGGCTACACCTTC. Protein: CASSPSGGGDYGYTF. Supplemented by reference TRBV18 and TRBJ1-2, the full variable domain reads NAGVMQNPRHLVRRRGQEARLRCSPMKGHSHVYWYRQLPEEGLKFMVYLQKENIIDESGMPKERFSAEFPKEGPSILRIQQVVRGDSAAYFCASSPSGGGDYGYTFGSGTRLTVV.

This clone was seen only a few times. The chain links TRBV6-5 to TRBJ2-7; 9 nucleotides match TRBD1. The CDR3 spans 14 residues. Losses at the gene ends were 6 bases for V and 2 bases for J; bases not matched to a gene: 5. Germline V gene sequence: CDR1 MNHEY, CDR2 SVGAGI. The CDR3: CASRPGQGTYEQYF. For the CDR3, the DNA is TGTGCCAGCAGGCCGGGACAGGGAACCTACGAGCAGTACTTC.

The V call is TRBV28, the J call TRBJ1-2, with 7 bases lining up with TRBD1. The CDR3 extends over 12 amino acids. From germline, CDR1 is MDHEN and CDR2 SYDVKM. Trimming at V came to 10 bases and at J to 4 bases, leaving 6 bases not matched to a gene. The CDR3 DNA is TGTGCCACCCGACAGGGCCCCTATGGCTACACCTTC. This gives the protein CATRQGPYGYTF.

The chain links TRBV28 to TRBJ1-4; 8 bases agree with TRBD1. Germline lookup yields CDR1 MDHEN and CDR2 SYDVKM. The CDR3 is 14 amino acids. With 6 bases clipped from V and 4 bases from J, the junction kept 4 bases outside the gene matches. CDR3 bases: TGTGCCAGCAGGGGGGGACAGGATAATGAAAAACTGTTTTTT. Its protein is CASRGGQDNEKLFF.

The chain has TRBV5-4 and TRBJ2-2; D is uncertain. V was pared by 1 base and J by 5 bases, with 6 bases between. In germline, CDR1 is SGHNT, CDR2 YYREEE (reference sequence). This CDR3 spans 13 amino acids. The CDR3: CASSLQQTGELFF. Here the CDR3 DNA reads TGTGCCAGCAGCTTGCAACAGACCGGGGAGCTGTTTTTT.

This clone was observed once. The chain recombines TRBV7-6 with TRBJ1-1; a weak D match, TRBD1 (5 bases). Looked up from germline, CDR1 is SGHVS and CDR2 is FNYEAQ. The CDR3 consists of 13 residues. The germline V and J ends were trimmed by 5 bases and 2 bases, with 9 bases remaining between them. The CDR3 loop reads CASSADSNTEAFF. CDR3 bases: TGTGCCAGCAGCGCCGACAGTAACACTGAAGCTTTCTTT. Using reference TRBV7-6 and TRBJ1-1 for the parts outside the CDR3, the full variable domain is GAGVSQSPRYKVTKRGQDVALRCDPISGHVSLYWYRQALGQGPEFLTYFNYEAQQDKSGLPNDRFSAERPEGSISTLTIQRTEQRDSAMYRCASSADSNTEAFFGQGTRLTVV.

The chain recombines TRBV7-2 with TRBJ2-7, with D tentatively TRBD1 (6 bases). This CDR3 contains 14 residues. Trimming left V 6 bases short and J 6 bases short, with 18 bases between. Per germline, CDR1 SGHTA and CDR2 FQGNSA. CDR3 nucleotides: TGTGCCAGCAGACCTGACAGGCGTCGAACCGAGCAGTACTTC. Translation: CASRPDRRRTEQYF.

V is TRBV4-2 and J is TRBJ2-7; 10 bases align to TRBD1. Germline V gives CDR1 LGHNA, CDR2 YNFKEQ. J was trimmed by 3 bases and V by 1 base; bases with no gene match: 6. The CDR3 runs 16 residues. This CDR3 reads CASSQVGGTGDYEQYF. The CDR3 bases are TGTGCCAGCAGCCAAGTCGGCGGGACAGGGGACTACGAGCAGTACTTC.

V gene TRBV11-1 combines with J gene TRBJ2-1; TRBD2 might be the D (5 bases). Germline V gives CDR1 SGHAT, CDR2 FQDESV (reference sequence). The V end was cut by 4 bases, the J end by 2 bases, with 15 bases between. The CDR3 contains 16 residues. CDR3 sequence (DNA): TGTGCCAGCAGCTCCGGGGAGTACAGTCCCTACAATGAGCAGTTCTTC. As protein: CASSSGEYSPYNEQFF.

V gene TRBV6-2 or TRBV6-3 combines with J gene TRBJ1-2; D unclear. V lost 2 bases and J lost 10, with 8 bases in between. Germline V CDR1 and CDR2: MNHEY, SVGEGT. This CDR3 region has 11 residues. The CDR3, as DNA: TGTGCCAGCAGTTACGGGCAGCACTACACCTTC. Translated, it gives CASSYGQHYTF.

This rearrangement joins TRBV6-5 to TRBJ1-3, with D possibly TRBD1 on 5 matching bases. There are 15 residues in the CDR3. With 0 bases removed from V and 4 bases from J, the gap between germline ends came to 10 bases. In germline, CDR1 is MNHEY, CDR2 SVGAGI. The CDR3, as DNA: TGTGCCAGCAGTTACTCGCAGGGTCAAGGAAACACCATATATTTT. It encodes CASSYSQGQGNTIYF.

The gene calls are TRBV28 and TRBJ1-2; D is unresolved. The CDR3 length is 15 residues. Trimming cost V 7 bases and J 4 bases, with 19 bases left between them. Germline V CDR1 and CDR2: MDHEN, SYDVKM. The CDR3: CASTSRGRAGYGYTF. DNA of the CDR3: TGTGCCAGCACATCGAGAGGGAGGGCGGGCTATGGCTACACCTTC.

V and J are TRBV29-1 and TRBJ1-3; D not resolved. The CDR3 extends over 12 amino acids. Germline-derived CDR1 and CDR2 are SQVTM and ANQGSEA. The V end lost 5 bases, the J end lost 3 bases, and 8 bases lay between the germline ends. In DNA, the CDR3 is TGCAGCGTTTTAACGGTTGGAAACACCATATATTTT. It yields the protein CSVLTVGNTIYF.

The V and J genes are TRBV7-2 and TRBJ2-5; 16 bases agree with TRBD2. The germline gives CDR1 SGHTA, CDR2 FQGNSA. V gave up 5 bases and J gave up 7 bases; unmatched junction bases: 4. The CDR3 covers 15 residues. CDR3 DNA sequence: TGTGCCAGCAGCCCGGGACTAGCGGGGGGGGTGACCCAGTACTTC. Protein product: CASSPGLAGGVTQYF.

This sequence joins TRBV28 and TRBJ2-4, with 12 bases that match TRBD2. Trimming removed 0 bases from V and 8 bases from J; junction bases left unmatched: 5. Germline CDR1 reads MDHEN; CDR2 reads SYDVKM. The CDR3 runs to 16 residues. CDR3 in DNA: TGTGCCAGCAGTTTATGGACTAGCGGGAGTATTGACATTCAGTACTTC. This translates into CASSLWTSGSIDIQYF.

CDR3 sequence (DNA): TGTGCCAGTAGTTGGGAGGGGGATCAGCCCCAGCATTTT. This gives the protein CASSWEGDQPQHF. The chain links TRBV19 to TRBJ1-5; perhaps TRBD1 as D (6 bases). The CDR3 consists of 13 residues. Germline lookup yields CDR1 LNHDA and CDR2 SQIVND (reference sequence). V was shortened by 5 bases and J by 5 bases, with 10 bases between the two germline ends.

The gene calls are TRBV27 and TRBJ2-1; TRBD2 agrees at 11 bases. The CDR3 loop spans 17 amino acids. Trimming took 2 bases from V and 0 from J; bases not matched to a gene: 3. The germline gives CDR1 MNHEY, CDR2 SMNVEV (reference sequence). For the CDR3, the DNA is TGTGCCAGCAGTTTACGACTAGCGGGGAGCTCCTACAATGAGCAGTTCTTC. Its translation is CASSLRLAGSSYNEQFF.

The chain links TRBV4-3 to TRBJ2-4; 7 bases are a match to TRBD1. Germline CDR1 reads LGHNA; CDR2 reads YSLEER. This CDR3 spans 15 amino acids. Germline trimming cut 0 bases from V and 9 bases from J; bases unmatched to any gene: 8. CDR3 amino acids: CASSQEQTGYSIQYF. In DNA, the CDR3 is TGCGCCAGCAGCCAAGAGCAGACAGGGTACTCCATTCAGTACTTC.

This rearrangement joins TRBV5-5 to TRBJ2-3, with 11 positions matching TRBD2. V shed 6 bases, J shed 3 bases, and the junction held 6 bases outside the gene matches. This CDR3 contains 15 residues. Germline CDR1 SGHKS, CDR2 YYEKEE (reference sequence). The CDR3 coding sequence is TGTGCCAGCAACCCCCGGACTAGCGGGACAGATACGCAGTATTTT. Amino acid sequence: CASNPRTSGTDTQYF.

CDR3 nucleotide sequence: TGTGCCAGCAACGGCAGGGGGCGCGGAAGCTCCTACAATGAGCAGTTCTTC. This gives the protein CASNGRGRGSSYNEQFF. The chain combines TRBV27 with TRBJ2-1; 8 positions match TRBD1. Germline loops: CDR1 MNHEY, CDR2 SMNVEV (reference sequence). V dropped 7 bases and J dropped 0; count of bases not matched to a gene: 11. This CDR3 has 17 residues.

The table lists this clone with a few counts. This chain joins TRBV5-5 and TRBJ2-3, with D unresolved. The CDR3 is made up of 15 amino acids. Trimming removed 0 bases from V and 7 bases from J, with 15 bases in between. Germline lookup yields CDR1 SGHKS and CDR2 YYEKEE (reference sequence). CDR3 nucleotide sequence: TGTGCCAGCAGCTTGGCGCGGCAGCCCACGAATACGCAGTATTTT. This gives the protein CASSLARQPTNTQYF.

The chain combines TRBV29-1 with TRBJ2-5, with D hard to call. Trimming removed 8 bases at V and 4 bases at J, with 17 bases between. The CDR3 sequence is 13 residues long. The germline V gene encodes CDR1 SQVTM and CDR2 ANQGSEA. The CDR3 loop is CSYVLQARETQYF. The CDR3 nucleotides read TGCAGCTATGTTCTGCAGGCCCGAGAGACCCAGTACTTC.

The chain uses TRBV1 and TRBJ1-5. TRBV1 is listed as a pseudogene. The CDR3 contains 16 residues. The CDR3 coding sequence is TGCACCAGCAGCCAAGATCGGGGTATGAGCAATCAGCCCCAGCATTTT. It codes for CTSSQDRGMSNQPQHF.